This record concerns one T cell receptor (beta chain) sequence. Its specificity is unknown. This could be a read error, since a much larger clone is one nucleotide away. These data belong to a study of tumor and adjacent non-tumor tissue in lung cancer. Study-wide background: Samples averaged roughly 4.2 million productive TCRbeta reads each.

No cell sorting was done before RNA was extracted from the tissue. Newly diagnosed lung cancer patients had thoracic surgery in China, August–late 2014, without prior chemotherapy. A modified ARM-PCR protocol with three rounds of nested PCR amplified TCRbeta. MiXCR, run by TCRdb on the multiplex PCR reads, gives a single entry per CDR3 protein. The table records more than 85,000 distinct CDR3 sequences, about 66% of them present only once. Study observations and caveats: Compared with tumor, normal lung showed significantly lower TCR diversity.

Germline V gene lookup returns CDR1 MNHNS and CDR2 SASEGT. The CDR3 covers 15 residues. V is TRBV6-1 and J is TRBJ2-5; D might be TRBD2 (5 bases). What was sequenced was lung tumor tissue. This clonotype originated in a man between 65 and 85 years old with non-small cell lung cancer. The DNA for the CDR3 is TGTGCCAGCAGTGACAGAGGGAGAAGAGAAGAGACCCAGCACTTC. Translation gives CASSDRGRREETQHF.